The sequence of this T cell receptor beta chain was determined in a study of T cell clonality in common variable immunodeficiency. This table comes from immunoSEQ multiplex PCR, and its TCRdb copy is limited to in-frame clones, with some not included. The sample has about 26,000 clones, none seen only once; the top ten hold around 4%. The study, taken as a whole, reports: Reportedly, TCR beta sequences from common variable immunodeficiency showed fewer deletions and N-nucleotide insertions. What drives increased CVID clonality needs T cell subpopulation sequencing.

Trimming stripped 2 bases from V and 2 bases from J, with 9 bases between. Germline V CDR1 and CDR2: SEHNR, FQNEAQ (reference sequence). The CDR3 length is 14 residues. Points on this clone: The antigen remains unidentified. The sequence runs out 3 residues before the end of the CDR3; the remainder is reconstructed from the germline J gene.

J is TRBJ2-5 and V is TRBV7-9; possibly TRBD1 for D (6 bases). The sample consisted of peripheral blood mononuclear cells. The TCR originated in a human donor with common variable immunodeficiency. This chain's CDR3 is CASSLTDRQETQYF. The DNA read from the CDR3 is TGTGCCAGCAGCTTAACGGACAGACAAGAGACC. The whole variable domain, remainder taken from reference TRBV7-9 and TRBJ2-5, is DTGVSQNPRHKITKRGQNVTFRCDPISEHNRLYWYRQTLGQGPEFLTYFQNEAQLEKSRLLSDRFSAERPKGSFSTLEIQRTEQGDSAMYLCASSLTDRQETQYFGPGTRLLVL.